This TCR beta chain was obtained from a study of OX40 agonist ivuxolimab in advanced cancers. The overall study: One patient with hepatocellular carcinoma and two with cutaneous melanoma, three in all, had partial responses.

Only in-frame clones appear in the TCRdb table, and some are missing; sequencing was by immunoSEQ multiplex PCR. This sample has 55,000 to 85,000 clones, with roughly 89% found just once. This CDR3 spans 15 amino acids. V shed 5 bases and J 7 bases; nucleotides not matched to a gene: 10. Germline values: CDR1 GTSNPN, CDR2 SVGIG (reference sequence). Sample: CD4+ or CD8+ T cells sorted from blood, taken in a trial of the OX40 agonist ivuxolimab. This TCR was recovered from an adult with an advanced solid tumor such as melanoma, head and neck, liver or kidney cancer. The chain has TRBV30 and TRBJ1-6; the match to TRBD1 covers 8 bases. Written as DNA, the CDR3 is TGTGCCTGGGGCCCCGGGAGACAGGGGAATTCACCCCTCCACTTT. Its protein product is CAWGPGRQGNSPLHF.